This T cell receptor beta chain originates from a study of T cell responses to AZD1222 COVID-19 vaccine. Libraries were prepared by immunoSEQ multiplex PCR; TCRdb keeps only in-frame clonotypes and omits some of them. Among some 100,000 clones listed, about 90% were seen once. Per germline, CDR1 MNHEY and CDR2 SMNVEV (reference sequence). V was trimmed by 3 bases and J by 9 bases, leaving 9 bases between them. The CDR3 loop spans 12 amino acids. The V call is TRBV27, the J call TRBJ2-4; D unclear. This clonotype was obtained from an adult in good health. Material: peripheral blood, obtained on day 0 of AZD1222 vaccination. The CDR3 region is CASSFVKGIQYF. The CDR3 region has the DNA TGTGCCAGCAGTTTTGTTAAAGGCATTCAGTACTTC.